The present entry profiles one T cell receptor (beta chain) with its context. The antigen is unknown. This entry is derived from a study of T cell repertoires in cytomegalovirus infection. Study context: Public signatures in TCR beta pointed to CMV infection and matching HLA type.

Study results and caveats: Clonotypes of TCR beta that were HLA-C-restricted and CMV-specific dominated the ex vivo response. Cumulative public TCR beta family frequency identified CMV carriers with the relevant HLA.

In germline, CDR1 is SGHVS, CDR2 FNYEAQ. This CDR3 is built from 16 residues. V gave up 4 bases and J gave up 2 bases; unmatched junction bases: 7. TCRdb passed the reads through MiXCR, listing each CDR3 protein once. The data contain 900,000 to 950,000 distinct CDR3 sequences, approximately 33% of them singletons. This receptor was obtained from a human donor in good health (CMV status not recorded). Some clones in this sample may be carry-over from other donors' samples. Sequencing was performed on cultured CD8+ T cells from PBMCs, taken from culture after CMV antigen stimulation. The chain links TRBV7-6 to TRBJ1-3, with 8 nucleotides matching TRBD1. CDR3 region: CASSSDRGAAGNTIYF. The CDR3 DNA reads as TGTGCCAGCAGCTCAGACAGGGGTGCAGCTGGAAACACCATATATTTT.